Following are 19 T cell receptor beta chains from one sample sequenced in a study of blood T cell repertoires in COVID-19. Method: immunoSEQ multiplex PCR; TCRdb's copy keeps in-frame clones and lacks some. There are around 370,000 clones in the sample; 75% to 90% occur only once, and about 6% lies in the top ten. The sequenced material came from peripheral blood. The receptors here all came from a woman in her forties or fifties with COVID-19, enrolled during active disease.

The gene calls are TRBV30 and TRBJ2-2; D is unresolved. V dropped 7 bases and J dropped 6 bases, with 15 bases sitting between them. The CDR3 spans 13 residues. Germline CDR1 GTSNPN, CDR2 SVGIG (reference sequence). The CDR3 loop reads CAFLGDPPGELFF. CDR3 bases: TGTGCCTTCCTAGGTGACCCACCCGGGGAGCTGTTTTTT.

This clone appeared a single time. The J gene is TRBJ2-2, the V gene TRBV5-1; 7 bases map to TRBD2. Germline V gene lookup returns CDR1 SGHRS and CDR2 YFSETQ. Unmatched junction bases numbered 11, after V lost 4 bases and J lost 8 bases. The CDR3 contains 15 residues. The CDR3 here is CASSPTPSGSGELFF. The CDR3 bases are TGCGCCAGCAGCCCCACCCCTAGCGGCTCTGGGGAGCTGTTTTTT.

There are a few counts of this clone. The chain has TRBV6-5 and TRBJ2-1; D unclear. This CDR3 has 14 residues. V was trimmed by 4 bases and J by 4 bases, leaving 11 bases between them. Germline V gene lookup returns CDR1 MNHEY and CDR2 SVGAGI. The DNA for the CDR3 is TGTGCCAGCAGTTCACAGACCCCGTACAATGAGCAGTTCTTC. This encodes CASSSQTPYNEQFF.

The chain has TRBV2 and TRBJ2-3; D is unresolved. CDR1 SNHLY and CDR2 FYNNEI come from the germline V gene. V shed 6 bases and J shed 2 bases, with 6 bases lying between them. This CDR3 region has 12 residues. The CDR3 DNA sequence: TGTGCCAGCAGGAGCTTCACAGATACGCAGTATTTT. Translation: CASRSFTDTQYF.

The rearrangement uses TRBV28 and TRBJ2-7; no firm D call. The CDR3 runs to 16 residues. V was pared by 3 bases and J by 0 bases, with 15 bases between. From germline, CDR1 is MDHEN and CDR2 SYDVKM. The CDR3: CASSFGLGGSSYEQYF. Here the CDR3 DNA reads TGTGCCAGCAGTTTCGGCTTAGGCGGTAGCTCCTACGAGCAGTACTTC.

The V gene is TRBV9, the J gene TRBJ2-1, with TRBD2 identical over 9 bases. The V gene end was trimmed by 3 bases and the J gene end by 1 base; junction bases not matched to a gene: 5. Germline CDR1 and CDR2: SGDLS and YYNGEE. The CDR3 has 16 amino acids. The chain's CDR3 is CASSEGGLASYNEQFF. CDR3 sequence (DNA): TGTGCCAGCAGCGAGGGGGGACTAGCTTCCTACAATGAGCAGTTCTTC.

The chain recombines TRBV6-5 with TRBJ1-6; tentatively, D is TRBD1 (6 bases). V lost 6 bases, J lost 5 bases, and 14 bases lay in between. This CDR3 comprises 15 residues. Per germline, CDR1 MNHEY and CDR2 SVGAGI. The CDR3 bases are TGTGCCAGCAGCGTCGGGACAAAGCATAATTCACCCCTCCACTTT. It translates to CASSVGTKHNSPLHF.

V is TRBV18 and J is TRBJ2-7, with 7 bases lining up with TRBD1. The length of the CDR3 is 13 residues. The V and J ends lost 7 bases and 3 bases, in that order; junction bases with no gene match: 6. Germline CDR1 reads KGHSH; CDR2 reads LQKENI. The CDR3 nucleotides read TGTGCCAGCTGTCCGGACAGGAGCTACGAGCAGTACTTC. The encoded protein is CASCPDRSYEQYF.

This chain connects TRBV5-1 to TRBJ1-6; a possible D gene is TRBD1 (6 bases). V lost 0 bases and J 10 bases, leaving 14 bases between the germline ends. In germline, CDR1 is SGHRS, CDR2 YFSETQ. The CDR3 covers 15 residues. CDR3 protein: CASSLVVTGQSPLHF. The CDR3 DNA reads as TGCGCCAGCAGCTTGGTGGTCACAGGGCAATCACCCCTCCACTTT.

The chain links TRBV18 to TRBJ1-5; 8 nucleotides align to TRBD1. The CDR3 runs to 15 residues. The germline V gene encodes CDR1 KGHSH and CDR2 LQKENI. The junction had 9 bases not matched to a gene; V was cut back by 6 bases and J by 5 bases. For the CDR3, the DNA is TGTGCCAGCTCGTTCACGTCGGACAGGGATCAGCCCCAGCATTTT. Translation gives CASSFTSDRDQPQHF.

The V gene is TRBV30, the J gene TRBJ2-5; 14 bases match TRBD2. V shed 8 bases and J 4 bases; nucleotides not matched to a gene: 9. Looked up from germline, CDR1 is GTSNPN and CDR2 is SVGIG (reference sequence). The CDR3 is 15 amino acids. CDR3 coding DNA: TGTGCCCACGACGGGACTAGCGGGAGTCGAGAGACCCAGTACTTC. Protein sequence: CAHDGTSGSRETQYF.

This clone was seen only once. The V call is TRBV10-3, the J call TRBJ2-5, with TRBD2 matching 10 bases. The junction had 13 bases not matched to a gene; V was cut back by 10 bases and J by 5 bases. The CDR3 sequence is 15 residues long. The germline V gene has CDR1 ENHRY and CDR2 SYGVKD. The CDR3 sequence: CATSPLAGRRETQYF. The CDR3 DNA sequence: TGTGCCACCTCCCCACTAGCGGGGAGACGGGAGACCCAGTACTTC.

The CDR3 reads CASSLVTGRNTEAFF. The CDR3 DNA is TGTGCCAGCAGCTTAGTGACAGGGAGGAACACTGAAGCTTTCTTT. This chain uses TRBV13 with TRBJ1-1, with 7 nucleotides matching TRBD1. The J segment lost 1 base and the V segment lost 1 base, leaving 3 bases of the junction unmatched. This CDR3 region has 15 residues. Germline V lookup: CDR1 PRHDT, CDR2 FYEKMQ (reference sequence).

The chain has TRBV29-1 and TRBJ1-1; 7 nucleotides line up with TRBD1. J was trimmed by 5 bases and V by 4 bases; bases with no gene match: 10. The CDR3 consists of 14 residues. Germline-derived CDR1 and CDR2 are SQVTM and ANQGSEA. The CDR3 is CSVAREGAGTEAFF. In DNA form, the CDR3 reads TGCAGCGTTGCCCGCGAGGGGGCTGGGACTGAAGCTTTCTTT.

The chain combines TRBV2 with TRBJ1-5; TRBD1 matches 7 bases. V shed 6 bases, J shed 2 bases, and the junction held 7 bases outside the gene matches. Germline CDR1 reads SNHLY; CDR2 reads FYNNEI. The CDR3 loop spans 15 amino acids. CDR3 sequence (DNA): TGTGCCAGCAGGAATATAGGACAGGGCAATCAGCCCCAGCATTTT. Protein sequence: CASRNIGQGNQPQHF.

This chain joins TRBV6-5 and TRBJ2-7; D is perhaps TRBD2 (6 bases). The CDR3 has 15 residues. V dropped 6 bases and J dropped 3 bases, with 18 bases sitting between them. Germline V lookup: CDR1 MNHEY, CDR2 SVGAGI. The CDR3 DNA reads TGTGCCAGCAGCTTACTCGGGACTCCAGACTACGAGCAGTACTTC. Its protein is CASSLLGTPDYEQYF.

The gene calls are TRBV13 and TRBJ2-7; D might be TRBD1 (7 bases). CDR3 length: 15 residues. The V end lost 5 bases, the J end lost 1 base, and 15 bases lay between the germline ends. CDR1 PRHDT and CDR2 FYEKMQ come from the germline V gene (reference sequence). The CDR3 protein is CASSIRQGGSYEQYF. The DNA for the CDR3 is TGTGCCAGCAGCATCCGACAGGGAGGTTCCTACGAGCAGTACTTC.

DNA for the CDR3: TGTGCCAGCGAGAAGGTGCTAGCGGGGAACTACGAGCAGTACTTC. It yields the protein CASEKVLAGNYEQYF. The V call is TRBV6-5, the J call TRBJ2-7; 9 bases fit TRBD2. The length of the CDR3 is 15 residues. Looked up from germline, CDR1 is MNHEY and CDR2 is SVGAGI. The V segment lost 8 bases and the J segment 3 bases; nucleotides outside the gene matches: 11.

This clone is a singleton in its sample. The rearrangement joins TRBV27 to TRBJ1-1; 7 nucleotides agree with TRBD1. V gave up 3 bases and J gave up 1 base; unmatched junction bases: 2. The CDR3 extends over 14 amino acids. Germline V gene data show CDR1 as MNHEY and CDR2 as SMNVEV (reference sequence). The CDR3 here is CASSFGTANTEAFF. CDR3 nucleotide sequence: TGTGCCAGCAGTTTCGGGACAGCGAACACTGAAGCTTTCTTT.